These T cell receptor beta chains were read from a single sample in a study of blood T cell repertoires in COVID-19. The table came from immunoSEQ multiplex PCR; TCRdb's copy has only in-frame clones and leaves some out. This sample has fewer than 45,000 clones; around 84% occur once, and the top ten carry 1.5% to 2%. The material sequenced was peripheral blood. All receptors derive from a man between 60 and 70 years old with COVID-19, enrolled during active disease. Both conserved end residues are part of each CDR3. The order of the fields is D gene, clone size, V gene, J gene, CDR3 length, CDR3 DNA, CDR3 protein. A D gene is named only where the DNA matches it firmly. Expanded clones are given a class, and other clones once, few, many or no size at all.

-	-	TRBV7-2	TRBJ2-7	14	TGTGCCAGCAGCTTGGAAAGGGGAGGATACGAGCAGTACTTC	CASSLERGGYEQYF
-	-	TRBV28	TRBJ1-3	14	TGTGCCAGCAGTTTAATACTATCTGGAAACACCATATATTTT	CASSLILSGNTIYF
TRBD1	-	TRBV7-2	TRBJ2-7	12	TGTGCCAGCGGTGACAGGGGTTACGAGCAGTACTTC	CASGDRGYEQYF
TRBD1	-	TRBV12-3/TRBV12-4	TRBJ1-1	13	TGTGCCAGCAGTCTCCGGGACAGCACTGAAGCTTTCTTT	CASSLRDSTEAFF
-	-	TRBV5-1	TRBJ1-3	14	TGCGCCAGCAGCTTGGACAGCTCTGGAAACACCATATATTTT	CASSLDSSGNTIYF
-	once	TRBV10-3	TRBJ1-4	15	TGTGCCATCAGTGATACCTACGGGAGTAGTGAAAAACTGTTTTTT	CAISDTYGSSEKLFF
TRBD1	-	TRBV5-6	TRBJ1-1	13	TGTGCCAGCAGCTTAACAGGGGACACTGAAGCTTTCTTT	CASSLTGDTEAFF
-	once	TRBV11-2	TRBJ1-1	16	TGTGCCAGCAGCTTAGCACAGGGCCGGGGGAACACTGAAGCTTTCTTT	CASSLAQGRGNTEAFF
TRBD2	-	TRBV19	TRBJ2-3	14	TGTGCCAGTACAGATAGCGGGAGGGCAAATACGCAGTATTTT	CASTDSGRANTQYF
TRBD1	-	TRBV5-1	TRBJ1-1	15	TGCGCCAGCGGATGGACAGGGAGGGGGAGCACTGAAGCTTTCTTT	CASGWTGRGSTEAFF
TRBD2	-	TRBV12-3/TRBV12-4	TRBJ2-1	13	TGTGCCAGCAGCCTAGCGGGAGTGGAGGAGCAGTTCTTC	CASSLAGVEEQFF
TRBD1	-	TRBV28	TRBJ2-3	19	TGTGCCAGCAGTCCACCGGGCCGGGACAGGGCTATTGGGAGAGATACGCAGTATTTT	CASSPPGRDRAIGRDTQYF
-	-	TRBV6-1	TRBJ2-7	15	TGTGCCAGCAGTGAAGCGACTACCATCTCCTACGAGCAGTACTTC	CASSEATTISYEQYF
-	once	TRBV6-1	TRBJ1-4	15	TGTGCCAGCAGTGAAGGGCAGGTCAATCGGGAAAAACTGTTTTTT	CASSEGQVNREKLFF
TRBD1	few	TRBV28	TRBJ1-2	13	TGTGCCAGCACGCAGGGGGCTGGTTATGGCTACACCTTC	CASTQGAGYGYTF
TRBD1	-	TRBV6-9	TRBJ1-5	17	TGTGCCAGCAGTTATTGGATGACAGGGTGTGGGAATCAGCCCCAGCATTTT	CASSYWMTGCGNQPQHF
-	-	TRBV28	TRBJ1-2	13	TGTGCCAGCAGGTTACTACAGGGCTATGGCTACACCTTC	CASRLLQGYGYTF
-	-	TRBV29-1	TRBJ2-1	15	TGCAGCGTTGAAGATAGGGGTCAGGGTTACAATGAGCAGTTCTTC	CSVEDRGQGYNEQFF
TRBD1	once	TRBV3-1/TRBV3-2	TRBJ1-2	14	TGTGCCAGCGCACAGGGGGAATTTAACTATGGCTACACCTTC	CASAQGEFNYGYTF
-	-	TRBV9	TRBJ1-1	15	TGTGCCAGCAGCGGAAGGGGGGGGCTCGACACTGAAGCTTTCTTT	CASSGRGGLDTEAFF
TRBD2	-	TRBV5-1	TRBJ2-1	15	TGCGCCAGCAGCTTGACTTCTAGCGGGAGTAGTGAGCAGTTCTTC	CASSLTSSGSSEQFF
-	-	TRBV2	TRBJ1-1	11	TGTGCCAGCAGGCAGGCCACTGAAGCTTTCTTT	CASRQATEAFF
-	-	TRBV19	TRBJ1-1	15	TGTGCCAGTAAGGGGGGGATAAACATGAACACTGAAGCTTTCTTT	CASKGGINMNTEAFF
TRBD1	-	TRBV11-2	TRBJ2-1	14	TGTGCCAGCGCCGACAGGGCCTCCTACAATGAGCAGTTCTTC	CASADRASYNEQFF
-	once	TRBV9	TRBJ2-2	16	TGTGCCAGCAGCGGTACGACACAGGCGGTGATCGGGGAGCTGTTTTTT	CASSGTTQAVIGELFF
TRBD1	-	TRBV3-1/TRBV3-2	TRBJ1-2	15	TGTGCCAGCAGCCAAAACCCGGGGACAGGGCAAGGCTACACCTTC	CASSQNPGTGQGYTF
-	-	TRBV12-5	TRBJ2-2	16	TGTGCTAGTGGTTTTATCCGGACAGATTCCACCGGGGAGCTGTTTTTT	CASGFIRTDSTGELFF
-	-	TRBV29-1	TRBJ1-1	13	TGCAGCGGAGGGACTGCCTCGAGGGGTGAAGCTTTCTTT	CSGGTASRGEAFF
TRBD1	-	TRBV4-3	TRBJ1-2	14	TGCGCCAGCAGCCAAGAGACAGGGGACCATGGCTACACCTTC	CASSQETGDHGYTF
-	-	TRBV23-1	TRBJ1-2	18	TGCGCCAGTAGACCAGAAAGGGGGGGCTCACTAGCTAACTATGGCTACACCTTC	CASRPERGGSLANYGYTF
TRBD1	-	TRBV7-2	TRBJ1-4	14	TGTGCCAGCAGCACCTGGACAGGGGGCGGAAAACTGTTTTTT	CASSTWTGGGKLFF
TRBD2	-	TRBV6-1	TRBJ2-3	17	TGTGCCAGCAGTGAGTGGACTAGCGGGAGGGGGGCAGATACGCAGTATTTT	CASSEWTSGRGADTQYF
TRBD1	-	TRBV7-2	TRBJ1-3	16	TGTGCCAGCAGCTTAGGAAAAGGGGACAGGAGAAACACCATATATTTT	CASSLGKGDRRNTIYF
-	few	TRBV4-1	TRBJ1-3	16	TGCGCCAGCAGCCAAACCCCGCCCAGGTCTGGAAACACCATATATTTT	CASSQTPPRSGNTIYF
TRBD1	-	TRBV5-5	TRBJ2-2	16	TGTGCCAGCAGCACTCCGGGACAGGGCTACACCGGGGAGCTGTTTTTT	CASSTPGQGYTGELFF
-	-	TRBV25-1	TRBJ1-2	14	TGTGCCAGCAGTGAATACGCCGGTAACTATGGCTACACCTTC	CASSEYAGNYGYTF
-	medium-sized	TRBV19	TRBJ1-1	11	TGTGCCACTAGAAACAGGGTGGAAGCTTTCTTT	CATRNRVEAFF
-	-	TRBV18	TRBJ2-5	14	TGTGCCAGCTCACTATCGACAGGGAGGGAGACCCAGTACTTC	CASSLSTGRETQYF
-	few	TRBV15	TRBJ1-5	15	TGTGCCACCAGCAGAGATCCAGCGAGCAATCAGCCCCAGCATTTT	CATSRDPASNQPQHF
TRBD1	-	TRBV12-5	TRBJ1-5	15	TGTGCTAGTGCTTGGGACAGGGGTCAGCATCAGCCCCAGCATTTT	CASAWDRGQHQPQHF